Sequencing of this TCR beta chain was carried out in a study of CD8+ T cells in alopecia areata (dated by TCRdb to the late 2010s). Describing the broader study: The treated patients, all with moderate-to-severe alopecia areata, were enrolled in an open-label pilot trial of oral tofacitinib given at 5 to 10 mg twice daily. immunoSEQ multiplex PCR using 35 Vbeta forward primers and 13 Jbeta reverse primers was used to amplify TCRbeta CDR3 regions. For the treated patients, the SALT score, which quantifies what percentage of scalp surface area is affected, served as the measure of disease severity. In humans, TCRbeta sequencing was performed on scalp tissue and on sorted CD4+ and CD8+ peripheral blood T cells from healthy controls and from patients with patchy or totalis/universalis alopecia areata. Biopsies were taken from tofacitinib-treated patients at baseline and at 4 and 24 weeks of treatment, and a later scalp biopsy was taken in several of the tofacitinib-treated patients. Patients stayed on tofacitinib for 6 to 18 months and then had 6 months of follow-up off drug so that delayed response and recurrence could be assessed. Clonality in the scalp was compared among normal scalp (n=4), patchy alopecia areata scalp (n=8), and alopecia totalis/universalis scalp (n=8). RNA was extracted with the PAXgene miRNA kit for fixed scalp, the miRNeasy kit for PBMCs, and the RNeasy kit for mouse skin. The study used high-throughput TCRbeta sequencing to examine T cell clonal expansion in alopecia areata, in both the C3H/HeJ mouse model and human patients.

On this clone itself: The target of this receptor is not known. Base qualities are not provided; no much larger clone lies one nucleotide away.

The time point label, read with the paper, signifies: roughly 27 days on oral tofacitinib. Read against the paper, the sample's treatment or condition label means: oral pan-JAK inhibitor, 5-10 mg twice daily. From alopecia areata patients, peripheral blood was collected along with lesional scalp punch biopsies. After PBMCs were isolated by density centrifugation and stained for CD3, CD4 and CD8, a FACSAria was used to sort CD4+ and CD8+ T cells. Overall study outcomes, separate from this receptor: TCR sequences shared between patients were less clear than in mice, possibly partly because of HLA diversity in the patient population. Higher clonality and more expanded CD8+ clones were observed in lesional scalp than in normal scalp, particularly in alopecia totalis/universalis, a finding suggestive of antigenic drive. During tofacitinib treatment, many expanded lesional clones remained in scalp and blood, and this persistence may partly explain relapse after treatment is stopped. Because the treated cohort was small and had only one nonresponder, larger studies are needed to examine links between baseline CD8+ expansion and response. Unlike mouse skin, where gammadelta T cells dominate, normal human skin contains resident alphabeta T cells that get sequenced too, which complicates analysis of the scalp TCR repertoire. Tofacitinib significantly decreased scalp clonality and the number of expanded CD8+ clones among the top 100 scalp clones.

The CDR3 starts with the cysteine, ends with the phenylalanine, and has 12 residues. Only the CDR3 region is kept as DNA, spanning 36 bases read in frame from base 1. In the germline V gene, CDR1 corresponds to SQVTM and CDR2 to ANQGSEA. The library was made by the immunoSEQ multiplex PCR assay. To provide template for TCR sequencing, every sample had RNA extracted and reverse transcribed into cDNA. First-strand cDNA was synthesized using SuperScript III with a 2:1 mix of oligo-dT and random hexamers. A synthetic immune receptor repertoire was used to assess amplification bias, and residual bias was removed computationally. Per the source publication's procedure: Raw reads were preprocessed to remove errors, and CDR3 was defined according to IMGT conventions as the region from the conserved cysteine to phenylalanine. Clonality was calculated as 1 minus Shannon entropy normalized by log2 of the number of productive unique TCRs. Scalp TCRbeta sequences were cross-referenced with sorted blood CD4 and CD8 repertoires so that the CD4 or CD8 identity of scalp clones could be inferred. TCRdb took over this immuneACCESS table, retaining in-frame rearrangements with V and J assigned. Such tables are incomplete; in checked studies, under half of the missing clones stem from an unresolved V gene, and the remainder is unexplained. From that table come the V and J calls and clone size; the DNA was used to work out D and trimming. The sample includes under 200,000 clones, with roughly 65% observed a single time. Roughly 0.91% of the sample is held by the ten biggest clonotypes.

The material sequenced was CD4+ T cells sorted from blood, taken at week 4, from a patient treated with tofacitinib. The chain is encoded by TRBV29-1 joined to TRBJ2-5; no D gene is confidently identified. The J call may be wrong; the DNA end is better matched by TRBJ2-7. The TCR sequence derives from a human donor with alopecia areata. The CDR3 protein is CSPRERPYEQYF. In nucleotide form, the sequence is TGCAGCCCCAGAGAAAGGCCCTACGAGCAGTACTTC.